The rows below give T cell receptor beta chains drawn from one sample of a study of blood T cell repertoires in COVID-19. Here immunoSEQ multiplex PCR was the method, and the copy in TCRdb shows in-frame clones only, minus some. The sample lists fewer than 250,000 clones, approximately 88% seen once, with 6.5% to 9% in the top ten. Sequencing input: PBMCs or T cells enriched from blood (not recorded which). The receptors were sampled from a woman aged 18-29 years who had recovered from COVID-19. The CDR3 runs from the conserved cysteine through the conserved F or W. D genes are given only for firm matches. Not all rows give a size; the values are once, few, many and, for expanded clones, a class.

V gene,D gene,J gene,clone size,CDR3 DNA,CDR3 protein
TRBV24-1,TRBD2,TRBJ2-5,NA,TGTGCCACCAGGCAGCGGGGGGCCGAAGAGACCCAGTACTTC,CATRQRGAEETQYF
TRBV2,TRBD1,TRBJ1-6,once,TGTGCCAGCAGAGCCGGGACAGGGGGGAAACAAGGATCGATTCAGGGGTATTCACCCCTCCACTTT,CASRAGTGGKQGSIQGYSPLHF
TRBV7-9,TRBD1,TRBJ2-2,NA,TGTGCCAGCAGCTCAGGACAGGGTACGACCGGGGAGCTGTTTTTT,CASSSGQGTTGELFF
TRBV9,TRBD2,TRBJ2-3,NA,TGTGCCAGCAGCGGACGCGGACTAGCGGGGGCAGATACGCAGTATTTT,CASSGRGLAGADTQYF
TRBV11-2,TRBD2,TRBJ2-5,NA,TGTGCCAGCAGCTGGGGAGGGGAGACCCAGTACTTC,CASSWGGETQYF
TRBV4-1,NA,TRBJ2-1,once,TGCGCCAGCAGCCAAGGTCCGGGGGGCCTTTTCTCCTACAATGAGCAGTTCTTC,CASSQGPGGLFSYNEQFF
TRBV18,TRBD1,TRBJ2-7,NA,TGTGCCAGCTCACCACTTCCACCGGGACAGCAAAGATACGAGCAGTACTTC,CASSPLPPGQQRYEQYF
TRBV14,TRBD2,TRBJ2-7,NA,TGTGCCAGCAGCCAAGGTGCGGGGGGCTGGTACGAGCAGTACTTC,CASSQGAGGWYEQYF
TRBV6-4,TRBD2,TRBJ2-3,few,TGTGCCAGCAGTGGCGGGGGGGCCACAGATACGCAGTATTTT,CASSGGGATDTQYF
TRBV29-1,NA,TRBJ2-5,NA,TGCAGCGTTGTCACCAGAGGAGAGACCCAGTACTTC,CSVVTRGETQYF
TRBV9,TRBD1,TRBJ1-1,few,TGTGCCAGCAGCGTGTGGACAGGCCCCCTCAACACTGAAGCTTTCTTT,CASSVWTGPLNTEAFF
TRBV11-2,NA,TRBJ1-5,NA,TGTGCCAGCAGCCCCATAATGAGGCAGCCCCAGCATTTT,CASSPIMRQPQHF
TRBV29-1,NA,TRBJ1-1,NA,TGCAGCGGTTCGGGACACCTGAACACTGAAGCTTTCTTT,CSGSGHLNTEAFF
TRBV18,TRBD1,TRBJ1-2,NA,TGTGCCAGCTCACCGGACAGGGTCCGCGGCTACACCTTC,CASSPDRVRGYTF
TRBV2,TRBD2,TRBJ2-1,NA,TGTGCCAGCAGGGAGCGGGGGGCCCCCAGGACCTACAATGAGCAGTTCTTC,CASRERGAPRTYNEQFF
TRBV6-5,TRBD1,TRBJ1-2,NA,TGTGCCAGCAGTTACCCAGGGGGCCATGGCTACACCTTC,CASSYPGGHGYTF
TRBV6-4,NA,TRBJ1-1,NA,TGTGCCAGCAGGGCTCCCTTCCCCACAGCGAACACTGAAGCTTTCTTT,CASRAPFPTANTEAFF
TRBV5-1,NA,TRBJ1-6,NA,TGCGCCAGCAGCTCCACTAAGAATTCACCCCTCCACTTT,CASSSTKNSPLHF
TRBV4-2,TRBD1,TRBJ1-5,NA,TGTGCCAGCAGCCAAGACAGGACAGGGGGCGATCAGCCCCAGCATTTT,CASSQDRTGGDQPQHF
TRBV5-1,TRBD1,TRBJ1-2,NA,TGCGCCAGCAGCTTGGCCCCCCGACAGGGTGTAGGGGGCTACACCTTC,CASSLAPRQGVGGYTF
TRBV7-9,TRBD1,TRBJ1-4,NA,TGTGCCAGCAGCTTGCTGGAGGGGGCGGAATGGAATGAAAAACTGTTTTTT,CASSLLEGAEWNEKLFF
TRBV27,NA,TRBJ2-2,NA,TGTGCCAGCAGTTTACTGCCCTTGGACTCTCTCACCGGGGAGCTGTTTTTT,CASSLLPLDSLTGELFF
TRBV28,TRBD1,TRBJ1-5,NA,TGTGCCAGCAGTTTCGACAGGGGGCTCGATTATAGCAATCAGCCCCAGCATTTT,CASSFDRGLDYSNQPQHF
TRBV28,NA,TRBJ1-5,NA,TGTGCCAGCAGTTTCCTCAAGGTGAGGGAGCGGGGGGTATATAGCAATCAGCCCCAGCATTTT,CASSFLKVRERGVYSNQPQHF
TRBV15,TRBD2,TRBJ2-5,NA,TGTGCCACTCCAGAACGGCTAGCGGGGGGCCGGGGGCAAGAGACCCAGTACTTC,CATPERLAGGRGQETQYF
TRBV6-1,NA,TRBJ1-4,NA,TGTGCCAGCAGTGAAATTTGGCTCTGGACAGAGGAATCAACTAATGAAAAACTGTTTTTT,CASSEIWLWTEESTNEKLFF
TRBV5-1,NA,TRBJ1-2,NA,TGCGCCAGCAGCTTGGATCATACCCCGGGAGGCTACACCTTC,CASSLDHTPGGYTF
TRBV19,TRBD1,TRBJ1-6,NA,TGTGCCAGTAGTATACAGGGACAGCCTCGGCACCACTTT,CASSIQGQPRHHF
TRBV29-1,TRBD1,TRBJ1-4,NA,TGCAGCGTTGAAGTAGGACAGGCAAGTGAAAAACTGTTTTTT,CSVEVGQASEKLFF
TRBV6-1,NA,TRBJ2-7,once,TGTGCCAGCAGTGAGAGGCCTTCCTACGAGCAGTACTTC,CASSERPSYEQYF
TRBV10-3,NA,TRBJ2-6,NA,TGTGCCATCAGTGACCAGTCACAATCCTTTTCTGGGGCCAACGTCCTGACTTTC,CAISDQSQSFSGANVLTF